The rows below give T cell receptor beta chains drawn from one sample of a study of T-cell reconstitution after alpha-beta-depleted transplantation in children. TCRdb passed the PCR reads through MiXCR, listing each CDR3 protein once. This sample yields fewer than 1 million distinct CDR3 sequences, of which approximately 15% are seen a single time; roughly 5% belongs to the top ten. The material was PBMCs, mostly from graft donor cells, obtained 360 days after TCRalphabeta/CD19-depleted stem cell transplant. The receptors originated from a male patient aged 10 to 17 who had a stem cell transplant for acute lymphoblastic leukemia, so the T cells may come from the graft donor. Each CDR3 is given with its conserved first and last residue. D genes are given only for firm matches. Expanded clones are given a class, and other clones once, few, many or no size at all.

j_call clone_size v_call d_call cdr3_nt cdr3_aa
TRBJ2-2 . TRBV5-1 TRBD2 TGCGCCAGCAGCGGAGCTGGACTAGCGGGAGGGCCTGCCGGGGAGCTGTTTTTT CASSGAGLAGGPAGELFF
TRBJ2-1 few TRBV3-1 . TGTGCCAGCAGCCACCAACCCGGGACAAGGGGCGATGAGCAGTTCTTC CASSHQPGTRGDEQFF
TRBJ2-7 few TRBV25-1 . TGTGCCAGCAGTGAAATAGCCCTATCTTTCTACGAGCAGTACTTC CASSEIALSFYEQYF
TRBJ1-1 . TRBV7-8 . TGTGCCAGCAGCTCCGGGGTACTGAACACTGAAGCTTTCTTT CASSSGVLNTEAFF
TRBJ1-3 few TRBV18 . TGTGCCAGCTCGCCCGACTTGGGAATCTCTGGAAACACCATATATTTT CASSPDLGISGNTIYF
TRBJ2-2 . TRBV2 . TGTGCCAGCAGGGGACCGGGCGCCGGGGAGCTGTTTTTT CASRGPGAGELFF
TRBJ1-6 few TRBV20-1 . TGCAGTGCTACCTTACAGGAGACCTCCTATAATTCACCCCTCCACTTT CSATLQETSYNSPLHF
TRBJ2-3 few TRBV5-1 TRBD2 TGCGCCAGCGGGGGACTAGCGGGAGGGCCCCCCGATACGCAGTATTTT CASGGLAGGPPDTQYF
TRBJ2-1 . TRBV3-1 TRBD2 TGTGCCAGCAGATACCGGGACTACTCCAATGAGCAGTTCTTC CASRYRDYSNEQFF
TRBJ2-7 many TRBV5-1 . TGCGCCAGCAGCCCCTGGACGTCCTCCTACGAGCAGTACTTC CASSPWTSSYEQYF
TRBJ2-7 few TRBV29-1 . TGCAGCGTCCGCGGGCGGGACAGATCCTACGAGCAGTACTTC CSVRGRDRSYEQYF
TRBJ2-7 . TRBV14 . TGTGCCAGCAGCTTCCGGGGACTCCTTTGGAGTTACGAGCAGTACTTC CASSFRGLLWSYEQYF
TRBJ2-2 few TRBV29-1 TRBD2 TGCAGCGTTCCGACTAGCGGGTATTTTACCGGGGAGCTGTTTTTT CSVPTSGYFTGELFF
TRBJ1-5 . TRBV7-3 . TGTGCCAGCAGTAACCCAGGTCCCTATAGCAATCAGCCCCAGCATTTT CASSNPGPYSNQPQHF
TRBJ2-1 few TRBV15 . TGTGCCACCAGCAGAGATCTAGCCTCGGCGGGCGTGAATGAGCAGTTCTTC CATSRDLASAGVNEQFF
TRBJ2-3 . TRBV20-1 TRBD2 TGCAGTGCTAGCCAGTCTAGCGGCCGCACGTATACGCAGTATTTT CSASQSSGRTYTQYF
TRBJ1-5 . TRBV19 . TGTGCCAGTAGTATAGCGTGGCGGAATCAGCCCCAGCATTTT CASSIAWRNQPQHF
TRBJ2-7 few TRBV2 TRBD1 TGTGCCAGCAGTGTACCAGGGACAGGCCGCTACGAGCAGTACTTC CASSVPGTGRYEQYF
TRBJ2-3 . TRBV7-2 TRBD2 TGTGCCAGCAGCGCTAGCGGCCAGAGCACAGATACGCAGTATTTT CASSASGQSTDTQYF
TRBJ2-5 few TRBV23-1 TRBD1 TGCGCCAGCAGTCATCTAAGGACAGGGAGCCCACAAGAGACCCAGTACTTC CASSHLRTGSPQETQYF
TRBJ1-2 few TRBV7-2 . TGTGCCAGCAGCTTAGCCAGGGTAGGCGGCTACACCTTC CASSLARVGGYTF
TRBJ2-3 many TRBV10-2 . TGCGCCAGCAGGACGACAGCCGTCACAGATACGCAGTATTTT CASRTTAVTDTQYF
TRBJ2-5 few TRBV20-1 TRBD2 TGCAGTGCCACCGACCCGGGACTAGCTGGAGAGACCCAGTACTTC CSATDPGLAGETQYF
TRBJ2-1 . TRBV5-5 . TGTGCCAGCAGCTTGGTCGTCTCCGGAAACAATGAGCAGTTCTTC CASSLVVSGNNEQFF
TRBJ1-4 . TRBV14 . TGTGCCAGCAGCCAAGCCCGCAGGACAGCCAATGAAAAACTGTTTTTT CASSQARRTANEKLFF